This is a list of T cell receptor beta chains from one sample in a study of blood T cell repertoires in COVID-19. TCRdb keeps only in-frame clones here, not all; method: immunoSEQ multiplex PCR. This table holds roughly 290,000 clones, approximately 90% found once. The sequenced sample consisted of peripheral blood. Receptors were obtained from a woman aged 55 to 70 with acute or convalescent COVID-19. CDR3s include the opening cysteine and the closing phenylalanine or tryptophan. The D gene is left open where the match is weak. Clone size appears in some rows only: once, few, many, or a class for an expanded clone.

cdr3_length: 15; v_call: TRBV5-4; j_call: TRBJ2-1; d_call: -; clone_size: -; cdr3_aa: CASSLNTGSYNEQFF; cdr3_nt: TGTGCCAGCAGCTTGAACACAGGGAGTTACAATGAGCAGTTCTTC
cdr3_length: 12; v_call: TRBV5-1; j_call: TRBJ2-5; d_call: -; clone_size: -; cdr3_aa: CASSSVEETQYF; cdr3_nt: TGCGCCAGCAGCTCGGTCGAGGAGACCCAGTACTTC
cdr3_length: 13; v_call: TRBV7-2; j_call: TRBJ1-5; d_call: -; clone_size: -; cdr3_aa: CASSLQGWQPQHF; cdr3_nt: TGTGCCAGCAGCTTACAGGGGTGGCAGCCCCAGCATTTT
cdr3_length: 14; v_call: TRBV28; j_call: TRBJ2-7; d_call: -; clone_size: -; cdr3_aa: CASSLSITGFEQYF; cdr3_nt: TGTGCCAGCAGTTTATCTATCACAGGTTTCGAGCAGTACTTC
cdr3_length: 17; v_call: TRBV28; j_call: TRBJ1-6; d_call: TRBD1; clone_size: -; cdr3_aa: CASSQLTGVGGNSPLHF; cdr3_nt: TGTGCCAGCAGTCAACTGACAGGGGTGGGAGGTAATTCACCCCTCCACTTT
cdr3_length: 13; v_call: TRBV6-5; j_call: TRBJ1-1; d_call: -; clone_size: -; cdr3_aa: CASRSQGPAEAFF; cdr3_nt: TGTGCCAGCAGATCACAGGGTCCCGCTGAAGCTTTCTTT
cdr3_length: 14; v_call: TRBV28; j_call: TRBJ2-7; d_call: TRBD2; clone_size: few; cdr3_aa: CASRELAGVYEQYF; cdr3_nt: TGTGCCAGCAGGGAACTAGCGGGAGTTTACGAGCAGTACTTC
cdr3_length: 15; v_call: TRBV5-6; j_call: TRBJ1-2; d_call: -; clone_size: -; cdr3_aa: CASNFGGSVNYGYTF; cdr3_nt: TGTGCCAGCAATTTCGGGGGGTCCGTTAACTATGGCTACACCTTC
cdr3_length: 15; v_call: TRBV10-2; j_call: TRBJ1-1; d_call: TRBD1; clone_size: -; cdr3_aa: CASSARTGMGTEAFF; cdr3_nt: TGCGCCAGCAGTGCCCGGACAGGGATGGGGACTGAAGCTTTCTTT
cdr3_length: 11; v_call: TRBV20-1; j_call: TRBJ1-1; d_call: -; clone_size: few; cdr3_aa: CSATGGGEAFF; cdr3_nt: TGCAGTGCTACGGGGGGCGGTGAAGCTTTCTTT
cdr3_length: 15; v_call: TRBV4-2; j_call: TRBJ2-5; d_call: -; clone_size: -; cdr3_aa: CASSQGTEAGVTQYF; cdr3_nt: TGTGCCAGCAGCCAAGGCACGGAGGCGGGCGTGACCCAGTACTTC
cdr3_length: 15; v_call: TRBV2; j_call: TRBJ1-5; d_call: TRBD1; clone_size: -; cdr3_aa: CASRRDRDSSQPQHF; cdr3_nt: TGTGCCAGCAGGAGGGACAGGGACTCTTCTCAGCCCCAGCATTTT
cdr3_length: 18; v_call: TRBV7-9; j_call: TRBJ1-1; d_call: -; clone_size: -; cdr3_aa: CASSLVGAAGERNTEAFF; cdr3_nt: TGTGCCAGCAGCTTAGTAGGCGCGGCGGGGGAGAGGAACACTGAAGCTTTCTTT
cdr3_length: 14; v_call: TRBV10-3; j_call: TRBJ2-7; d_call: TRBD2; clone_size: -; cdr3_aa: CAIRAVGEGSEQYF; cdr3_nt: TGTGCCATCAGGGCCGTGGGGGAGGGAAGCGAGCAGTACTTC
cdr3_length: 14; v_call: TRBV18; j_call: TRBJ2-3; d_call: -; clone_size: -; cdr3_aa: CASSPRNAMDTQYF; cdr3_nt: TGTGCCAGCTCACCACGAAACGCTATGGATACGCAGTATTTT
cdr3_length: 15; v_call: TRBV3-1/TRBV3-2; j_call: TRBJ2-3; d_call: TRBD2; clone_size: -; cdr3_aa: CASSQELAGTDTQYF; cdr3_nt: TGTGCCAGCAGCCAAGAACTAGCGGGCACAGATACGCAGTATTTT